This note documents a single T cell receptor beta chain sequence. These data are taken from a study of T cells in Graves' hyperthyroidism and ophthalmopathy. Amplification targeted TCR beta CDR3 regions from RNA transcripts. HTBI primers were used for first-round RT-PCR of the TCR CDR3. Via MiXCR, TCRdb re-called the multiplex PCR reads, giving one row per CDR3 protein. The table has some 600,000 distinct CDR3 sequences, roughly 14% seen once. Recently diagnosed hyperthyroidism of less than 2 months' duration affected patients aged 18 to 65. This CDR3 contains 12 residues. Germline assignment: CDR1 SQVTM and CDR2 ANQGSEA. With 1 base removed from V and 2 bases from J, the gap between germline ends came to 6 bases.

Material: blood. The rearrangement uses TRBV29-1 and TRBJ2-7; no clear D. This clonotype was obtained from a woman aged 25 to 39 with Graves' hyperthyroidism that later progressed to Graves' ophthalmopathy. This CDR3 is CSVEGRPYEQYF. CDR3 bases: TGCAGCGTTGAAGGAAGACCCTACGAGCAGTACTTC.